This paragraph covers one T cell receptor (beta chain) sequence. This clone is a singleton in its sample. The antigen it recognizes is unknown. Base-call qualities are not available, and no considerably larger clone is one nucleotide away. The cohort comprised hundreds of healthy bone marrow donors. At the time of sampling, all cohort members were nominally healthy, though unrecorded immune exposures were likely present. The donor tested CMV seronegative, placing the donor among the approximately 400 seronegative members of the cohort. A peripheral blood sample was provided by each donor, and peripheral blood mononuclear cells were used for TCR beta sequencing. The Qiagen DNeasy Blood Extraction Kit was used to extract genomic DNA from the blood cell samples. The entry originates in a study of cytomegalovirus exposure and HLA in healthy donors (TCRdb year 2017). Describing the broader study: According to an earlier analysis of several hundred of the donors, about 180 million T cells yielded 90 million to 130 million unique TCR beta sequences and 250 to 350 Gb of sequence data. All discovery cohort repertoires had been generated using a single sequencing platform. Of the roughly 390 genotyped donors, roughly 76% were placed in the genetic ancestry cluster associated with self-reported Caucasian donors. Both class I and class II loci were covered by HLA typing, at four-digit resolution. An earlier analysis of fewer than 750 of the donors used high-throughput TCR beta sequencing to judge whether each TCR beta V gene segment behaved as functional or pseudogenic. In a later genetic analysis, genome-wide SNP genotypes for about 65% of the 666 donors were used, and that subset was treated as a discovery cohort. Across about 380 genotyped donors of the cohort, an average of roughly 250,000 unique TCR beta nucleotide sequences per donor were sequenced, and roughly 18% of those sequences were non-productive. Using immunosequencing, the study profiled T cell repertoires from around 680 subjects and related those repertoires to cytomegalovirus serostatus. About 330 gigabases of sequencing data and around 88 million unique TCR sequences made up an early release that covered several hundred HLA-typed donors. The study aimed to test whether signatures of past pathogen exposure could be identified by cataloging public T cell receptors. To study patterns of TCR occurrence, a later analysis re-analyzed previously published TCR beta repertoires from 600 to 750 donors and added high-resolution HLA genotyping. To predict cytomegalovirus infection status, the study brought together high-throughput TCR immunosequencing, statistical association of individual TCRs with disease status, and machine learning. Along with the approximately 700-subject first cohort, a separate validation cohort of over a hundred different subjects was used. Donor age, sex, ethnicity and CMV serostatus were collected together with the repertoire data. The number of donors typed differed by locus, with about 629-630 for A, B, C, DRB1 and DQB1, around 500 for DQA1, 600 to 610 for DPA1, and some 470 for DPB1. Rather than using new phenotypic data, the later analysis identified candidate immune exposures from TCR beta sequences and from how often those sequences occurred across donors. Roughly five DR-DQ haplotypes were handled as single units for association and clustering because linkage in the cohort was strong.

On the study overall, not on this receptor specifically: A further reported finding was that TCR beta sequences accurately predicted the HLA-A and HLA-B alleles for most subjects in the first cohort. A later analysis reported that several top co-occurrence clusters appeared linked to parvovirus B19, influenza, CMV and Epstein-Barr virus. HLA typing was unavailable for some donors at each locus, so association tests used only the typed subset. Compared with equally common non-associated chains, HLA-associated TCR beta chains in a later analysis were more clonally expanded and had lower generation probabilities. For the cohort, immune exposure information was limited to CMV serostatus. Specific HLA alleles were associated with around 18,000 TCR beta sequences at a false discovery rate of 0.05 in a later analysis. A total of about 180 TCR beta chains were listed by the study as associated with cytomegalovirus. A later genetic analysis associated a missense DCLRE1C variant with V-gene and J-gene trimming of TCR beta chains, and an independent cohort replicated the association. A few of the identified cytomegalovirus-associated TCR beta chains were confirmed in vitro to be specific for cytomegalovirus antigens. In a later analysis, most CMV-associated TCR beta chains were found to appear HLA-restricted, with HLA associations seemingly driven largely by CMV exposure. The cohort was sequenced for TCR beta chains only, and without alpha or paired-chain data the features that could be detected were limited. In a later analysis, the rate of TCR association differed among HLA loci, with DRB1 alleles having the most associated TCRs and HLA-C alleles having the fewest. In an earlier analysis of 587 of the donors, most TCR beta V segments appeared in productive rearrangements about 90% or about 30% of the time, broadly matching IMGT annotations. The classifier was reported to diagnose cytomegalovirus status with high specificity and sensitivity in both the original and validation cohorts. Because counts were too low, roughly 18 rarely observed V segments, including chromosome 9 orphons, were left out of the earlier analysis of 587 of the donors. Sequencing depth was assumed to be roughly uniform across donors in the presence/absence analyses, though that assumption may not hold. According to a later genetic analysis, donors in an Asian-associated ancestry cluster had fewer N-insertions in productive TCRs than the approximately 650-donor mean. A group of highly shared sequence variants was considered likely to be a technical artifact of the sequencing pipeline. When HLA alleles, especially DR and DQ, strongly co-occurred, TCR associations were difficult to assign to individual alleles. It was suggested by the authors that the approach could potentially be generalized to other disease states and immunological phenotypes. Linkage disequilibrium might explain the correlated functional status among segregating V segments, but an unknown experimental factor could not be excluded. Most TCR sequences were seen in very few donors, while some public TCRs were found in many individuals.

The method behind the library was the immunoSEQ multiplex PCR assay. A mixture of 60 forward primers for TCR Vbeta segments and 13 reverse primers for TCR Jbeta segments was used in the multiplex PCR. A multiplex PCR assay on genomic DNA amplified the CDR3 region of rearranged TCR beta genes. The amplified TCR beta libraries were sequenced on the Illumina HiSeq System as 87-base-pair reads. The original pipeline was this. A later analysis tallied 80 million to 95 million unique TCR beta chains across the 650 to 750 repertoires, and around 12 million of those chains were shared by two or more donors. A nearest-neighbor algorithm error-corrected the raw reads and collapsed the reads into unique sequences, merging closely related sequences to remove PCR and sequencing errors. To assign V, D and J gene segments, CDR3 sequences were aligned to IMGT reference sequences. For a sequence to be retained, a match of at least six nucleotides was required to both a V gene segment and a J gene segment. A rearrangement was called productive if the CDR3 had no stop codons and remained in frame with V and J, and every other rearrangement was called non-productive. Following IMGT convention, CDR3 was defined as the stretch from the second conserved V-encoded cysteine to the conserved J-encoded phenylalanine. In an earlier analysis of 587 of the donors, sequences lacking an unambiguous match to a single V gene segment were excluded. An earlier analysis of several hundred of the donors classified V segments as functional when productive rearrangements were above 56.7% and as segregating when the standard deviation between donors was above 5%. A statistical classification framework was built for diagnosing cytomegalovirus status from the catalog of TCR beta chain sequences. In a later analysis, TCR nucleotide sequences were compared against IMGT/GENE-DB human TR gene sequences so that V and J genes could be assigned. Using the TCRdist pipeline, a later analysis assigned CDR3 sequences along with most-parsimonious VDJ recombination scenarios. In a later analysis, each TCR beta chain was defined by its CDR3 amino acid sequence together with its V-gene family, and reads without a unique V-gene family were excluded. In a later analysis, a few hundred highly shared, low-generation-probability nucleotide sequences were removed to address suspected cross-contamination and a sequencing artifact. In a later analysis, a clonal expansion index for each public chain was calculated from normalized within-repertoire ranks of inferred template counts. In a later analysis, generation probabilities were computed with a VDJ recombination model fitted to out-of-frame rearrangements, and the resulting probabilities were checked against IGoR. Hypergeometric tests were used in a later analysis to score TCR-TCR, TCR-HLA and TCR-CMV co-occurrence, with a repertoire-size bias correction applied to the TCR pairs. To estimate false discovery rates, a later analysis permuted the HLA or CMV assignments 20 times. In a later analysis, co-occurring TCRs were grouped using DBSCAN, with TCRdist sequence similarity added in when clustering inside HLA-allele-positive subsets. Repertoires with fewer than 30,000 or more than 120,000 public chains, plus five repertoires with anomalous nucleotide sharing, were excluded from co-occurrence clustering. TCRdb's version of the immuneACCESS table is confined to in-frame rearrangements and falls short of the full clone set. An unresolved V gene accounts for under half of the shortfall where checked; the remainder is of unknown origin. That table furnishes V, J and clone size, whereas the DNA furnished D and trimming. For this sample there are about 190,000 clones; around 81% appear just once. The ten largest clonotypes hold 1.5% to 2% of the sample.

The TCR was taken from a man younger than 35 in good health and CMV-seronegative. The specimen was PBMCs.

The DNA is TGTGCCAGCAGCTGGACAGGGTCCCACGAGCAGTACTTC. This encodes CASSWTGSHEQYF. Recombination joined TRBV11-2 with TRBJ2-7; TRBD1 aligns with 8 central bases. V ends up 4 bases short and J 5 bases short, with an unmatched junction base count of 4. Its CDR3 holds 13 amino acids, cysteine through phenylalanine. Just CDR3 DNA is preserved here, 39 bases in frame from base 1. Via the germline V gene, CDR1 is SGHAT and CDR2 FQNNGV.